The clone carrying this T cell receptor (beta chain) has at least ten counts. Amplification targeted TCR beta CDR3 regions from RNA transcripts. Primed by the HTBI set, a first-round RT-PCR was run on the TCR CDR3. A single record per CDR3 protein comes from TCRdb applying MiXCR to the multiplex PCR reads. The table shows 650,000 to 800,000 distinct CDR3 sequences, with 45% occurring only once. The data originate from a study of T cells in Graves' hyperthyroidism and ophthalmopathy. Each diagnosis was grounded in clinical symptoms, serum thyroxine and TRAb, thyroid ultrasound, and orbital computed tomography. This sequence was found in an adult man with Graves' disease, either hyperthyroidism or ophthalmopathy (not recorded which). Sequencing used peripheral blood or thyroid tissue (not recorded which).

CDR3 sequence (DNA): TGTGCCAGCAGCAACCTCGGAAACACCATATATTTT. Translating gives CASSNLGNTIYF. The V call is TRBV7-2, the J call TRBJ1-3; no definite D call. Trimming removed 5 bases at V and 4 bases at J, with 6 bases between. This CDR3 region has 12 residues. Per germline, CDR1 SGHTA and CDR2 FQGNSA.